What follows describes a single T cell receptor beta chain. Its antigen is unknown. Germline loops: CDR1 SGHAT, CDR2 FQNNGV. CDR3 size: 15 residues. V was cut by 2 bases and J by 9 bases, with 17 bases left in between. Assay: immunoSEQ multiplex PCR; the TCRdb copy retains only in-frame clones and omits some. The data hold 450,000 to 500,000 clones, with 65% to 85% observed a single time. The data derive from a study of shared clonotypes between healthy human individuals. Study-level points and caveats: The study sampled only blood, and tissue repertoires likely differ.

This TCR came from a woman aged 40 to 50 in good health. Some clones in this sample may be carry-over from other donors' samples. This sequence joins TRBV11-2 and TRBJ2-4; D not certain. Source material: PBMCs. The CDR3 nucleotides read TGTGCCAGCAGCTTACCCTGGTACAGTGGACCCATTCAGTACTTC. Translated: CASSLPWYSGPIQYF. Variable domain in full (rest from reference TRBV11-2 and TRBJ2-4): EAGVAQSPRYKIIEKRQSVAFWCNPISGHATLYWYQQILGQGPKLLIQFQNNGVVDDSQLPKDRFSAERLKGVDSTLKIQPAKLEDSAVYLCASSLPWYSGPIQYFGAGTRLSVL.